This is a list of T cell receptor beta chains from one sample in a study of cytomegalovirus exposure and HLA in healthy donors. Libraries were prepared by immunoSEQ multiplex PCR; TCRdb keeps only in-frame clonotypes and omits some of them. The sample has about 82,000 clones; more than 65% are singletons. Sequencing was carried out using PBMCs. The receptors were gathered from a man between 60 and 75 years old in good health and CMV-seronegative. Both conserved end residues are part of each CDR3. Fields, in order: D gene, V gene, J gene, clone size, CDR3 protein, CDR3 DNA. A D gene is named only where the DNA matches it firmly. A row's size may be missing; if present it is once, few, many or a size class.

-	TRBV7-9	TRBJ2-5	-	CASSLEAETQYF	TGTGCCAGCAGCCTAGAAGCAGAGACCCAGTACTTC
-	TRBV4-3	TRBJ2-6	few	CASSQSVPGANVLTF	TGCGCCAGCAGCCAAAGCGTGCCTGGGGCCAACGTCCTGACTTTC
-	TRBV28	TRBJ2-3	-	CASSQMGAGGDTQYF	TGTGCCAGCAGTCAAATGGGGGCGGGTGGGGATACGCAGTATTTT
TRBD1	TRBV20-1	TRBJ2-7	few	CSAETGAEQYF	TGCAGTGCTGAGACAGGGGCCGAGCAGTACTTC
-	TRBV2	TRBJ1-1	-	CASSEIEVSDTEAFF	TGTGCCAGCAGTGAAATTGAGGTTTCGGACACTGAAGCTTTCTTT
-	TRBV9	TRBJ2-7	-	CASSGREWRAQSSYEQYF	TGTGCCAGCAGCGGACGGGAATGGAGAGCCCAGAGCTCCTACGAGCAGTACTTC
-	TRBV6-1	TRBJ1-1	-	CATRMFGGNTEAFF	TGTGCCACCAGAATGTTCGGGGGGAACACTGAAGCTTTCTTT
-	TRBV7-5	TRBJ2-2	-	CARSALLAGGPMITGELFF	TGTGCCAGAAGCGCACTACTAGCGGGGGGGCCAATGATCACCGGGGAGCTGTTTTTT
-	TRBV7-6	TRBJ1-5	-	CASSPEQSNQPQHF	TGTGCCAGCAGCCCCGAACAAAGCAATCAGCCCCAGCATTTT
TRBD1	TRBV7-9	TRBJ1-6	-	CASSYGTGGNSPLHF	TGTGCCAGCAGCTACGGGACAGGGGGAAATTCACCCCTCCACTTT
-	TRBV30	TRBJ2-7	-	CAWSVPGTYEQYF	TGTGCCTGGAGTGTACCAGGGACCTACGAGCAGTACTTC
-	TRBV2	TRBJ1-2	-	CASSEAQGRGGYTF	TGTGCCAGCAGTGAAGCGCAGGGCAGGGGCGGCTACACCTTC
-	TRBV27	TRBJ1-5	-	CASSFVGADQPQHF	TGTGCCAGCAGTTTTGTGGGGGCTGATCAGCCCCAGCATTTT
-	TRBV27	TRBJ2-1	-	CASGDSMYNEQFF	TGTGCCAGCGGGGACTCCATGTACAATGAGCAGTTCTTC
-	TRBV6-5	TRBJ2-1	-	CASSYSGGVNNEQFF	TGTGCCAGCAGTTACTCCGGAGGGGTCAACAATGAGCAGTTCTTC
TRBD1	TRBV19	TRBJ2-7	-	CASSSPPSNRGSHYEQYF	TGTGCCAGTAGTTCTCCTCCTAGTAACAGGGGTTCCCACTACGAGCAGTACTTC
TRBD1	TRBV2	TRBJ1-4	once	CASSLGQANEKLFF	TGTGCCAGCAGCCTCGGACAGGCTAATGAAAAACTGTTTTTT
TRBD1	TRBV28	TRBJ1-2	-	CASSRQGLDYGYTF	TGTGCCAGCAGCCGACAGGGGCTCGACTATGGCTACACCTTC
-	TRBV4-3	TRBJ1-3	-	CASSQDHKGHRGNTIYF	TGCGCCAGCAGCCAAGATCACAAGGGCCACCGGGGGAACACCATATATTTT
-	TRBV4-3	TRBJ1-1	-	CASSQDAGRPQAFF	TGCGCCAGCAGCCAAGATGCGGGGCGGCCTCAAGCTTTCTTT
TRBD2	TRBV7-6	TRBJ2-6	-	CASSLGGDGANVLTF	TGTGCCAGCAGCCTCGGGGGGGATGGGGCCAACGTCCTGACTTTC
TRBD1	TRBV5-1	TRBJ1-1	few	CASNPNPDRGTEAFF	TGCGCCAGTAACCCCAACCCGGACAGGGGCACTGAAGCTTTCTTT
TRBD1	TRBV10-3	TRBJ1-4	-	CAISAKGTVFATNEKLFF	TGTGCCATCAGTGCCAAAGGGACAGTCTTCGCAACTAATGAAAAACTGTTTTTT
-	TRBV29-1	TRBJ2-5	-	CSGTSGRGETQYF	TGCAGCGGCACGTCGGGCAGGGGAGAGACCCAGTACTTC
TRBD1	TRBV19	TRBJ1-1	once	CASSMNRDRGLIDQAFF	TGTGCCAGTAGTATGAACCGGGACAGGGGGCTTATTGACCAAGCTTTCTTT
-	TRBV6-6	TRBJ2-5	once	CASSYSPLAGEETQYF	TGTGCCAGCAGTTACTCACCTTTGGCAGGGGAAGAGACCCAGTACTTC
-	TRBV19	TRBJ2-2	-	CASSGRRTAQSELFF	TGTGCCAGTAGTGGGCGACGGACAGCTCAGAGCGAGCTGTTTTTT